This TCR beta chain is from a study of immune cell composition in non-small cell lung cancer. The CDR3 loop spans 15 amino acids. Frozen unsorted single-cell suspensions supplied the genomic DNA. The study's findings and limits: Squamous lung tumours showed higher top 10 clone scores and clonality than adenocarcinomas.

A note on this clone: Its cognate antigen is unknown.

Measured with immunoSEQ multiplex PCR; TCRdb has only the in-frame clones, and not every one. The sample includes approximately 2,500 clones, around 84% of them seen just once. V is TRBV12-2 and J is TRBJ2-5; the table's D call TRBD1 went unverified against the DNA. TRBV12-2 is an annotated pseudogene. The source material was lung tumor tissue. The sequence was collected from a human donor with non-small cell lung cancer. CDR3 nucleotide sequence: TGTGCAAGTCGCTTAGATCCGACAATCCTAGAGACCCAGTACTTC. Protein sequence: CASRLDPTILETQYF.